This TCR beta chain is drawn from a study of blood T cell repertoires in COVID-19. Study context: PBMCs, B-cell-depleted T cells, or T cells provided the cDNA or gDNA that made up the material.

Authors' methods: How many nucleated cells were present was estimated from reference gene primer amplification. The protocol was immunoSEQ multiplex PCR, while the TCRdb copy is restricted to in-frame clones and leaves out a portion. The V and J calls and clone size are taken from that table; D and trimming were inferred from the DNA. Here the sample spans 93,000 or so clones, 84% being singletons. The CDR3 has 15 residues. Per the germline V gene, CDR1 is SGHTA and CDR2 is FQGNSA. V lost 3 bases to trimming and J lost 9 bases; unmatched junction nucleotides: 6. Sample: peripheral blood. The TCR comes from a human donor in a cohort sampled during active or convalescent COVID-19. The genes are TRBV7-2 and TRBJ1-6; 9 bases map to TRBD1. This CDR3 is CASSLGQGSGSPLHF. The CDR3 DNA follows: TGTGCCAGCAGCTTGGGACAGGGCTCCGGTTCACCCCTCCACTTT.